This TCR beta chain was recorded in a study of OX40 agonist ivuxolimab in advanced cancers. Looking at the study overall: Ivuxolimab, which targeted the costimulatory receptor OX40 (CD134), was an agonistic, fully human IgG2 monoclonal antibody. Intravenous ivuxolimab was administered to patients every 2 weeks at six dose levels: 0.01, 0.1, 0.3, 1.5, 3 and 10 mg/kg. Of the roughly 51 dose-escalation patients, hepatocellular carcinoma was present in about 20, melanoma in some 15, renal cell carcinoma in 9 and head and neck cancer in 9. In the dose-escalation cohort, 82.7% of patients were male, and the mean age was about 55 years, with a range of about 23 to 80. Prior anti-PD-1, anti-PD-L1 or anti-CTLA-4 therapy was permitted, and checkpoint inhibitors had been received by approximately 39% of dose-escalation patients. Three dose-escalation patients achieved partial responses, one with hepatocellular carcinoma and two with cutaneous melanoma. Peripheral TCRbeta sequencing was intended to test whether TCR sequence diversity was altered and clonal T-cell expansion was caused by ivuxolimab. The paper covers the monotherapy dose-escalation part of the phase I ivuxolimab trial, which included N ≈ 57 patients.

This clone was recorded a few times. Its antigen remains unidentified. No base-level quality is on record; no much larger clone is a single base apart. The trial excluded patients who had a history of autoimmune disease or were on systemic immunosuppression. In every dose cohort, peripheral blood was drawn for TCR sequencing at baseline, cycle 4 day 1, and cycle 7 day 1. The samples were taken from a phase I, first-in-human, multicenter, open-label dose-escalation trial of ivuxolimab. Adults with locally advanced or metastatic melanoma, renal cell, hepatocellular, or head and neck squamous cell carcinoma were enrolled in the trial. Before TCR sequencing, CD4+ T cells and CD8+ T cells from peripheral blood were sorted into separate populations. Including the terminal cysteine and phenylalanine, the CDR3 comprises 15 residues. The sequence is cut down to CDR3 DNA, 45 bases in frame from base 1. CDR1 and CDR2, looked up from the germline V gene, are SGHRS and YFSETQ. The germline V and J ends show losses of 0 bases and 1 base respectively, and no gene match explains 1 base of the junction.

The full study reports these points: At doses of 0.1 to 3.0 mg/kg, clonal expansion of both CD4+ and CD8+ blood T cells was observed from baseline to week 6. Which antigens the clonally expanded peripheral T cells were specific for was not determined. Low levels of normalized T-cell clonal expansion were also seen in some patients who did not respond. In the 0.1-3.0 mg/kg groups, partial responders had among the lowest normalized peripheral clonal expansion, particularly in CD8+ T cells. After ivuxolimab, more expanded clones were found on average in CD8+ T cells than in CD4+ T cells.

To sequence the TCRbeta CDR3 region, genomic DNA was isolated from the sorted cells. The immunoSEQ Assay was used to sequence the TCRbeta CDR3 regions. TCRdb obtained this table from immuneACCESS and retained in-frame rearrangements with V and J assigned. These tables miss some clones; where compared with another copy, unresolved V genes account for less than half of the shortfall, and the remainder is unexplained. Counted in this sample were approximately 60,000 clones; more than 65% of them appeared once. Approximately 6.8% of the sample lies in the top ten. This sequence originates from an adult with an advanced solid tumor such as melanoma, head and neck, liver or kidney cancer. The chain links TRBV5-1 with TRBJ1-1, with TRBD1 identical over 9 junction bases. Material: CD4+ or CD8+ T cells sorted from blood, obtained in a trial of the OX40 agonist ivuxolimab. The sequenced DNA: TGCGCCAGCAGCTTGGCGGGACAGGGGAACACTGAAGCTTTCTTT. Its protein reads: CASSLAGQGNTEAFF.